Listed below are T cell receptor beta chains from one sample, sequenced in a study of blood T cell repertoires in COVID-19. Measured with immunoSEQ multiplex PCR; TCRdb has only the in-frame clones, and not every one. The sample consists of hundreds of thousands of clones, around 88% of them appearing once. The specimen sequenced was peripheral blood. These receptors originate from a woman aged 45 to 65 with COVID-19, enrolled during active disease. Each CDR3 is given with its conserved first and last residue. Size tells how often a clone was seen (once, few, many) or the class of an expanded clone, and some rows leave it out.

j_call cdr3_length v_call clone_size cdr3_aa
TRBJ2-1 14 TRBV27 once CASRGLAGNNEQFF
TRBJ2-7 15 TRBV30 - CAWKRAPTSSYEQYF
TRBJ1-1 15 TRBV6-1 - CASSELAGDGTEAFF
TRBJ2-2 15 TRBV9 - CASSVDGGGTGELFF
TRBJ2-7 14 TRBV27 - CASSAGTGDYEQYF
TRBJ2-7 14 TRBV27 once CASSLSGVADEQYF
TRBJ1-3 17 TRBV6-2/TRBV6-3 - CASSSSIGGGWGNTIYF
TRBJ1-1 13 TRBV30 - CAWSQGHWTEAFF
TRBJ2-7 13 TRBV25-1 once CAISGQGTYEQYF
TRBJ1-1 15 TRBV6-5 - CASSYSRAANTEAFF
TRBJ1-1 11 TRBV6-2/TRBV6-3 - CASSLLAEAFF
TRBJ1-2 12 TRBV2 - CASSENGYGYTF
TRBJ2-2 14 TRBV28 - CASSLSMGAGELFF
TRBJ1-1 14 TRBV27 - CASSLWDRSSRAFF
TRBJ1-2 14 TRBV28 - CASSPTGGDYGYTF
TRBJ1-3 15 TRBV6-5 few CATRKRGHRGNTIYF
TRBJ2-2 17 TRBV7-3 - CASSLTSGGYNTGELFF
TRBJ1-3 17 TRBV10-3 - CAISGTYVQASGNTIYF
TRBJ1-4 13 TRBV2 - CASSPRQDEKLFF
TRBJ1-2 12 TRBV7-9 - CASSLENYGYTF
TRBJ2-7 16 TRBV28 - CASSLVSRAGPYEQYF
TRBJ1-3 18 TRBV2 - CASSELGALYGAGNTIYF
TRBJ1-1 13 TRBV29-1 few CSARRQGGTEAFF
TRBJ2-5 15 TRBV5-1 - CASSPGLAGRETQYF
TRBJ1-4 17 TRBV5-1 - CASSLALGHPTNEKLFF
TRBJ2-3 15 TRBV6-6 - CASSYSQGGTVTQYF
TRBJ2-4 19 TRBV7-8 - CASSLTPASGGSAKNIQYF
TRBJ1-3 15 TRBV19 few CASSLPLRAGNTIYF